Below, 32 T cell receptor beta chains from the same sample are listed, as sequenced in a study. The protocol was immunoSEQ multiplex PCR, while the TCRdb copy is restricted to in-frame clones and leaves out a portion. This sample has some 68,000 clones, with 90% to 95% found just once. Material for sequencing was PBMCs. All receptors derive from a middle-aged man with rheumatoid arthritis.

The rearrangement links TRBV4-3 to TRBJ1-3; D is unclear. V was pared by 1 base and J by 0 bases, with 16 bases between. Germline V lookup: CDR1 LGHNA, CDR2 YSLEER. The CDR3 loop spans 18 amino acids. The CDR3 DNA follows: TGCGCCAGCAGCCAAGGGCCAGGAGGTCCCGACTCTGGAAACACCATATATTTT. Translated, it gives CASSQGPGGPDSGNTIYF.

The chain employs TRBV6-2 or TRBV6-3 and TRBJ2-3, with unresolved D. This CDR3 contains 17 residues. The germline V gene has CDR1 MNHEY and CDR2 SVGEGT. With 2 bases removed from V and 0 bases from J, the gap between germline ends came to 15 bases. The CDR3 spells CASSYPDNIRSTDTQYF. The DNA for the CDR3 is TGTGCCAGCAGTTACCCTGACAACATCAGGAGCACAGATACGCAGTATTTT.

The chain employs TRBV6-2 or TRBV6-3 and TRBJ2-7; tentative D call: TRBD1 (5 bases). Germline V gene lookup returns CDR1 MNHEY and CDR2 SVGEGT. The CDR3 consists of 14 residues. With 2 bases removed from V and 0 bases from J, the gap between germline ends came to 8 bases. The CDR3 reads CASSYGRASYEQYF. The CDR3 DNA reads TGTGCCAGCAGTTACGGCAGGGCCTCCTACGAGCAGTACTTC.

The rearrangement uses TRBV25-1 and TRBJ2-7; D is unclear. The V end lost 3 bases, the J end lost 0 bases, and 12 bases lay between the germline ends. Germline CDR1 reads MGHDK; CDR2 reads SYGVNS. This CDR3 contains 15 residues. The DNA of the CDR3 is TGTGCCAGCAGTGACGTGAGGCGGAACTCCTACGAGCAGTACTTC. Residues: CASSDVRRNSYEQYF.

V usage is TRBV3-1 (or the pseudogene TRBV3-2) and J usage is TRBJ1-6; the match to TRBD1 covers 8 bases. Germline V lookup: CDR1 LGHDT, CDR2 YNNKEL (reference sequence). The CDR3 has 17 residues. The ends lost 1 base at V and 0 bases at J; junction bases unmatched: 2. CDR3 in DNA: TGTGCCAGCAGCCAAGTAGACAGGGGCTCCTATAATTCACCCCTCCACTTT. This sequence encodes CASSQVDRGSYNSPLHF.

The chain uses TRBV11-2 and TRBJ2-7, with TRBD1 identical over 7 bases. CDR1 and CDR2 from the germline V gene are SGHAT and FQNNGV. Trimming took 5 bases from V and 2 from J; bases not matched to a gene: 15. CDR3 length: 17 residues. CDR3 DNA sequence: TGTGCCAGCAGCCCTAACGTTTTCGACAGGGATACCTACGAGCAGTACTTC. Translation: CASSPNVFDRDTYEQYF.

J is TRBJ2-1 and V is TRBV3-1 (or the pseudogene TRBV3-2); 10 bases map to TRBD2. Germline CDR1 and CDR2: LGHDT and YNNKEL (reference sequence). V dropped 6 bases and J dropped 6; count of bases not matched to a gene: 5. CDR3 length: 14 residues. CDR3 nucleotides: TGTGCCAGCAGAGCGGGAGGGGGAGTCAATGAGCAGTTCTTC. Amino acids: CASRAGGGVNEQFF.

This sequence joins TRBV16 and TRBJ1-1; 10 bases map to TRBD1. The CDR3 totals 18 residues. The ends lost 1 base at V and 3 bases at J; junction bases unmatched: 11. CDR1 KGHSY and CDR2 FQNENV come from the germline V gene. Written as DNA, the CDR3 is TGTGCCAGCAGCCAATTCTCGGTGACAGGGGGCGCATACACTGAAGCTTTCTTT. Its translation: CASSQFSVTGGAYTEAFF.

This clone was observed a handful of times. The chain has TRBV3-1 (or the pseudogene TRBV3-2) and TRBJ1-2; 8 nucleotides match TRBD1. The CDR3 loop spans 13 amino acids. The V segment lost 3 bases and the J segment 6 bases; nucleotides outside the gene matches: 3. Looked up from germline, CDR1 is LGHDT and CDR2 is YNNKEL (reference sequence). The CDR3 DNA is TGTGCCAGCAGCCACCAACAGGGGGATGGCTACACCTTC. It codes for CASSHQQGDGYTF.

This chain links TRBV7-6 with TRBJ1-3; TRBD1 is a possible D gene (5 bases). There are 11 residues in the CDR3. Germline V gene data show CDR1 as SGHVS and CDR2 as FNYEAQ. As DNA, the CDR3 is TGTGGGACGGGGGTCGGAAACACCATATATTTT. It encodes CGTGVGNTIYF.

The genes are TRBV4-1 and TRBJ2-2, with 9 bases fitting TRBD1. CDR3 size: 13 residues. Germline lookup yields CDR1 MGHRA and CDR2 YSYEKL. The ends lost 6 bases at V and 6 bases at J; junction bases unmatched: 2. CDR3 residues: CASSDRGAGELFF. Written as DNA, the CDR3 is TGCGCCAGCAGTGACAGGGGGGCCGGGGAGCTGTTTTTT.

The chain's CDR3 is CASSIWAGGLDEQYF. CDR3 DNA: TGCGCCAGCAGCATCTGGGCGGGGGGGCTCGACGAGCAGTACTTC. The gene calls are TRBV5-1 and TRBJ2-7; TRBD2 matches 9 bases. V shed 4 bases and J 5 bases; nucleotides not matched to a gene: 10. The CDR3 spans 15 residues. CDR1 and CDR2 from the germline V gene are SGHRS and YFSETQ.

CDR3 sequence (DNA): TGTGCCAGCAGTTTATTGACTAGCAATGAGCAGTTCTTC. Amino acid sequence: CASSLLTSNEQFF. The V and J genes are TRBV28 and TRBJ2-1; D may be TRBD2 (6 bases). The CDR3 is 13 residues long. Germline V CDR1 and CDR2: MDHEN, SYDVKM. V was pared by 1 base and J by 6 bases, with 7 bases between.

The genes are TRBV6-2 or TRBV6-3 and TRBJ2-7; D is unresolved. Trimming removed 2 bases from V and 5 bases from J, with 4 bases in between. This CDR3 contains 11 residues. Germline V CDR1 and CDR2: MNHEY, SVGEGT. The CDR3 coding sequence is TGTGCCAGCAGTTACCCCGACGAGCAGTACTTC. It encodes CASSYPDEQYF.

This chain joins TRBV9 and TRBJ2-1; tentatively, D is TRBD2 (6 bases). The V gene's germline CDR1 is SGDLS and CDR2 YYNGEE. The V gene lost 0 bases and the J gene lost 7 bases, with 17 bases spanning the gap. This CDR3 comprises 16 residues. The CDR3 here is CASSVGSWGGKNEQFF. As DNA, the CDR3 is TGTGCCAGCAGCGTAGGGAGCTGGGGCGGGAAGAATGAGCAGTTCTTC.

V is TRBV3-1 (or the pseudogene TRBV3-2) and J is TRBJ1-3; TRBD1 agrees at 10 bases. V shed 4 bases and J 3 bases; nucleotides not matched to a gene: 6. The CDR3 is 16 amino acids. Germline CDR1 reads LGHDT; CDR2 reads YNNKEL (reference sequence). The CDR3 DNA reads TGTGCCAGCAGCCGGGGACAGGGGTATGGTGGAAACACCATATATTTT. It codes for CASSRGQGYGGNTIYF.

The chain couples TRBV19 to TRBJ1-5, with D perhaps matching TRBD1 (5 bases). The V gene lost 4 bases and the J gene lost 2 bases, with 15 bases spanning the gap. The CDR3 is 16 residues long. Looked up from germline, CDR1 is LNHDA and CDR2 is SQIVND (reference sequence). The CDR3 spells CASSTRGGIGNQPQHF. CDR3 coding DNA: TGTGCCAGTAGTACCCGGGGGGGGATTGGCAATCAGCCCCAGCATTTT.

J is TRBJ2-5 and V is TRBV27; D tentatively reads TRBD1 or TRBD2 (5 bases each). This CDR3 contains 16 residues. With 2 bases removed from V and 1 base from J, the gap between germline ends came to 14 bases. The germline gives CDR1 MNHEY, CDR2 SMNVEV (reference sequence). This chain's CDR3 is CASSLGLGRAQETQYF. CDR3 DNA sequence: TGTGCCAGCAGTTTAGGTTTGGGGCGGGCCCAAGAGACCCAGTACTTC.

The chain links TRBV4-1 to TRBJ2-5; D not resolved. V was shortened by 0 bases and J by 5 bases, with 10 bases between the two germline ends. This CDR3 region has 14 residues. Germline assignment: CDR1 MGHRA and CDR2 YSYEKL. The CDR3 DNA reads TGCGCCAGCAGCCAAGATGGACCTATGGAGACCCAGTACTTC. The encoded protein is CASSQDGPMETQYF.

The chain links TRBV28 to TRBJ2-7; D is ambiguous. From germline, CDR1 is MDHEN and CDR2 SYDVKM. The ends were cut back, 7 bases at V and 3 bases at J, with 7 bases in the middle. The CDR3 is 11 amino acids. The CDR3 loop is CASIDFYEQYF. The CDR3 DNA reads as TGTGCCAGCATTGACTTCTACGAGCAGTACTTC.

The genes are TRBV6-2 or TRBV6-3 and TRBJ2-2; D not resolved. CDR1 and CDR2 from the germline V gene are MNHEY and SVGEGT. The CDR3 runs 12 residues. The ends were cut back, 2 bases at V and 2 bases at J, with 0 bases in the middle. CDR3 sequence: CASSYNTGELFF. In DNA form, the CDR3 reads TGTGCCAGCAGTTACAACACCGGGGAGCTGTTTTTT.

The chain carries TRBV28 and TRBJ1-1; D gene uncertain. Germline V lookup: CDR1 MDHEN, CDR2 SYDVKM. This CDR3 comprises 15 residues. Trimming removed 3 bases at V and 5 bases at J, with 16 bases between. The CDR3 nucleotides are TGTGCCAGCAGTTTGATCCCGCCAGTAGGAACTGAAGCTTTCTTT. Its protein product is CASSLIPPVGTEAFF.

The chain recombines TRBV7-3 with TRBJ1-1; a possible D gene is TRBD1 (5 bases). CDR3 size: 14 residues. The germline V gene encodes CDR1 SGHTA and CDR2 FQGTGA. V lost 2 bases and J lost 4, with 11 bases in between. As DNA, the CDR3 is TGTGCCAGCAGCTTAGGGACCCCGGGCACTGAAGCTTTCTTT. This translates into CASSLGTPGTEAFF.

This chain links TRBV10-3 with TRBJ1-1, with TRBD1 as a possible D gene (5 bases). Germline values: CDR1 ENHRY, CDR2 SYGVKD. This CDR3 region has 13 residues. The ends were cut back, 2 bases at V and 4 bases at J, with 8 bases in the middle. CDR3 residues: CAISEARATEAFF. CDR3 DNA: TGTGCCATCAGTGAGGCCAGGGCCACTGAAGCTTTCTTT.

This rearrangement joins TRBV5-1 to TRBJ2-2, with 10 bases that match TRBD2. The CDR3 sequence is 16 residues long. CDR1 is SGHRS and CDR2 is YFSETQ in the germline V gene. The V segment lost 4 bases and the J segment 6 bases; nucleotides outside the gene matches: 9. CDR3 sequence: CASSPGTSASAGELFF. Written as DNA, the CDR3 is TGCGCCAGCAGCCCCGGGACTAGCGCTTCAGCCGGGGAGCTGTTTTTT.

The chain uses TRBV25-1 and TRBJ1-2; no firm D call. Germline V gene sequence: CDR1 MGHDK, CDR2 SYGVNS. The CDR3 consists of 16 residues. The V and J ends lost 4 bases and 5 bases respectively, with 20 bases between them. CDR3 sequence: CASSGSSGTRPYGYTF. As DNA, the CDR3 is TGTGCCAGCAGTGGATCTTCGGGCACTCGTCCTTATGGCTACACCTTC.

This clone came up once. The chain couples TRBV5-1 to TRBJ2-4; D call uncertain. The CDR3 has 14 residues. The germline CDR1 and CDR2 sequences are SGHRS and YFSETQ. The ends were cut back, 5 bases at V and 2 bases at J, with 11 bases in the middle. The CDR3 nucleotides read TGCGCCAGCAGTGTGTCGGTGTCCAAAAACATTCAGTACTTC. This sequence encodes CASSVSVSKNIQYF.

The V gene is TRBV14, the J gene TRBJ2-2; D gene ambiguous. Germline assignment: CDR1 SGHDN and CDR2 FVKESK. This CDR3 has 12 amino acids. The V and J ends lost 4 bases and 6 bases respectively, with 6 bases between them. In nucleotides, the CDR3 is TGTGCCAGCAGCCTCAATCCCGGGGAGCTGTTTTTT. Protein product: CASSLNPGELFF.

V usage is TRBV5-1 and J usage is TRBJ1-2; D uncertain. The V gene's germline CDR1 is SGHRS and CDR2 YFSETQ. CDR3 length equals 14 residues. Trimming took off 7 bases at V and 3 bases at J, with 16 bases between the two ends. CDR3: CASGSTNGDYGYTF. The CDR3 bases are TGCGCCAGCGGGTCAACAAACGGCGACTATGGCTACACCTTC.

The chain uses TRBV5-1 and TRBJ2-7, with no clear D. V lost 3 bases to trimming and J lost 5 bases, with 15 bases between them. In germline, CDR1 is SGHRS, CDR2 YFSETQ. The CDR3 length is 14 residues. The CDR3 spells CASSSSLGSDEQYF. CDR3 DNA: TGCGCCAGCAGCTCCTCCTTGGGTTCCGACGAGCAGTACTTC.

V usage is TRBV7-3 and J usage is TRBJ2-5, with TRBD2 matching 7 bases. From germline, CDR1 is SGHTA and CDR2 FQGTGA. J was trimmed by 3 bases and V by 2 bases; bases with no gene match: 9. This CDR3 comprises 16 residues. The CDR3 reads CASSLYGAAGEETQYF. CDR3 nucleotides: TGTGCCAGCAGCTTATACGGTGCTGCGGGGGAAGAGACCCAGTACTTC. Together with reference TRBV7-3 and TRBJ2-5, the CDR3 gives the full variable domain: GAGVSQTPSNKVTEKGKYVELRCDPISGHTALYWYRQSLGQGPEFLIYFQGTGAADDSGLPNDRFFAVRPEGSVSTLKIQRTERGDSAVYLCASSLYGAAGEETQYFGPGTRLLVL.

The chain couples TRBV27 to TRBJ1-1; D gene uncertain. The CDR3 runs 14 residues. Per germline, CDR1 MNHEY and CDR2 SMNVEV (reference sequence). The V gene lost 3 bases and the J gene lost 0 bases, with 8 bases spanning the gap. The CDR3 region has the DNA TGTGCCAGCAGTTTTGCCACAATGAACACTGAAGCTTTCTTT. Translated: CASSFATMNTEAFF.